This is a list of T cell receptor beta chains from one sample in a study of cytomegalovirus exposure and HLA in healthy donors. The assay was immunoSEQ multiplex PCR, and TCRdb's table has in-frame clones only and misses some. The data show 85,000 to 100,000 clones, about 80% seen once. Material: PBMCs. Source of these receptors: a female donor in good health and CMV-seropositive. Each CDR3 is given with its conserved first and last residue. Each record gives: V gene, CDR3 length, CDR3 protein.

>TRBV14|15
CASSGSRYSTDTQYF
>TRBV5-5|13
CASSLGAGGGAFF
>TRBV5-4|13
CASSPGVIANGFF
>TRBV5-6|14
CASSSTVSNQPQHF
>TRBV6-1|14
CASSEEAVDQPQHF
>TRBV19|15
CASSIDQPGNTEAFF
>TRBV7-9|11
CASSPGDGYPF
>TRBV29-1|15
CSVLQGAGGANVLTF
>TRBV7-6|14
CASSLGQMNTEAFF
>TRBV15|15
CATSRDLGGDEKLFF
>TRBV5-4|15
CASSLGLGGGEKLFF
>TRBV27|14
CASSISGGPRELFF
>TRBV6-7|18
CASSYPPGTGGGGQPQHF
>TRBV7-9|12
CASSYPGGGYTF
>TRBV5-1|15
CASTSRGLTNEKLFF
>TRBV19|13
CASSIDPGIEAFF
>TRBV2|12
CASRAEHQPQHF
>TRBV29-1|12
CSAGGGDQPQHF
>TRBV5-1|18
CASSLAGVGRGSYNEQFF
>TRBV28|14
CASSFPGGGTEAFF
>TRBV7-3|14
CASSLYFIVHEQYF
>TRBV7-3|18
CASSPGLAGRSSYNEQFF
>TRBV19|17
CASSIGPGGLAYNEQFF
>TRBV10-3|15
CAISEDSGIGGNYTF
>TRBV7-9|19
CASSLVAGALLDPEGEQYF
>TRBV12-5|16
CASGLASGADTGELFF
>TRBV7-6|14
CASSLDRGQETQYF